This T cell receptor beta chain was captured in a study of T cell repertoires in cytomegalovirus infection. Study overall: Indicated by public TCR beta signatures were CMV infection and matching HLA type.

From germline, CDR1 is SQVTM and CDR2 ANQGSEA. This CDR3 spans 13 amino acids. Trimming left V 4 bases short and J 1 base short, with 9 bases between. TCRdb re-derived calls from the reads in MiXCR, one entry per CDR3 protein. The data contain 400,000 or so distinct CDR3 sequences, 15% to 20% of them singletons. This clonotype was obtained from a human donor in good health (CMV status not recorded). Some clones in this sample may be carry-over from other donors' samples. Sequencing used PBMCs. The V call is TRBV29-1, the J call TRBJ2-3; TRBD1 is a possible D gene (6 bases). In DNA, the CDR3 is TGCAGCGTTGCCCCAGGGGGCACAGATACGCAGTATTTT. Amino acids: CSVAPGGTDTQYF.